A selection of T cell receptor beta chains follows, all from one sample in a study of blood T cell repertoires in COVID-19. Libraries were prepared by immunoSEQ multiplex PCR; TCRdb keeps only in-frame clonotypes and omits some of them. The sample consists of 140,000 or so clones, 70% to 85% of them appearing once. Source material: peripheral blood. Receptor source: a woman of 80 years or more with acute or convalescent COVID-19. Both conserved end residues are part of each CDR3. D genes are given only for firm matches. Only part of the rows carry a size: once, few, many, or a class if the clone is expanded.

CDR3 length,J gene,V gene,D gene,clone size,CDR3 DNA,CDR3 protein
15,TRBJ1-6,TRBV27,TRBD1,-,TGTGCCAGCAGTTTATCAGACAGGGGATGGACACCCCTCCACTTT,CASSLSDRGWTPLHF
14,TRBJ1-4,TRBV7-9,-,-,TGTGCCAGCAGCCCACGGAGCTCTAATGAAAAACTGTTTTTT,CASSPRSSNEKLFF
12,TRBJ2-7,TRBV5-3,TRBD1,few,TGTGCCAATGGGACAGGGTCCTACGAGCAGTACTTC,CANGTGSYEQYF
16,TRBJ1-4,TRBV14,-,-,TGTGCCAGCAGCCCCCTGGAAAAGGGAGGAAATGAAAAACTGTTTTTT,CASSPLEKGGNEKLFF
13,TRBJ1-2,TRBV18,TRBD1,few,TGTGCCAGCTCACCGGACAGGGTATATGGCTACACCTTC,CASSPDRVYGYTF
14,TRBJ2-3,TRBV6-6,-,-,TGTGCCAGCAGTTACTCGACTAGCACAGATACGCAGTATTTT,CASSYSTSTDTQYF
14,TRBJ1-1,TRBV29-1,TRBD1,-,TGCAGCGTTGCCTTGACAGGGTCGAGCACTGAAGCTTTCTTT,CSVALTGSSTEAFF
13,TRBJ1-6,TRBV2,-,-,TGTGCCAGCATGGTCAGTGGGGGGAGCCCCCTCCACTTT,CASMVSGGSPLHF
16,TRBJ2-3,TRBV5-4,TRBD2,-,TGTGCCAGCAGCCCGAAGGCGGGGGGGCGGCGAGATACGCAGTATTTT,CASSPKAGGRRDTQYF
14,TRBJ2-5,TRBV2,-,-,TGTGCCAGCAGTGAAGTTGAGGGCAAAGAGACCCAGTACTTC,CASSEVEGKETQYF
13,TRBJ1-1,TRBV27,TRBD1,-,TGTGCCAGCAGTTCCCGGGACAGGGGGCTAGCTTTCTTT,CASSSRDRGLAFF
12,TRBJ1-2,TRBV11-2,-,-,TGTGCCAGCAGCTTAGGAGGGAGAGGCTACACCTTC,CASSLGGRGYTF
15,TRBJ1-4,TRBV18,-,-,TGTGCCAGCTCACCACGTAACCAGATCAATGAAAAACTGTTTTTT,CASSPRNQINEKLFF
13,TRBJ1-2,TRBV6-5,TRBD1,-,TGTGCCAGCAGGGAGGGACAGGGGGGTGGCTACACCTTC,CASREGQGGGYTF
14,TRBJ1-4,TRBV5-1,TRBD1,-,TGCGCCAGCAGCTCGGACAGGGAGTATGAAAAACTGTTTTTT,CASSSDREYEKLFF
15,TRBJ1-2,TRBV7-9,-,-,TGTGCCAGCAGCTTAGCGGGCATTTCAAACTATGGCTACACCTTC,CASSLAGISNYGYTF
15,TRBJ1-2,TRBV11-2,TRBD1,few,TGTGCCAGCAGCCCTGGCCGGACAGGGAGAGGTGGCTACACCTTC,CASSPGRTGRGGYTF
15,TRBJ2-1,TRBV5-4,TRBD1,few,TGTGCCAGCAGCTTGGTGGGACAGAAAAGCCGACGGTGGTTCTTC,CASSLVGQKSRRWFF
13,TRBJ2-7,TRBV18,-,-,TGTGCCAGCTCAGCGGGACCCCCAAAGGGGCAGTACTTC,CASSAGPPKGQYF
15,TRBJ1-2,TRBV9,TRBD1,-,TGTGCCAGCAGCAAGGCGGGGGACAGGGAATTTGGCTACACCTTC,CASSKAGDREFGYTF
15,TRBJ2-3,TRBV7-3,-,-,TGTGCCAGCAGCCCCCCAGGAGGGGACTCAAATACGCAGTATTTT,CASSPPGGDSNTQYF
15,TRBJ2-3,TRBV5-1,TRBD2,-,TGCGCCAGCAGCTCACAAGCGGGACGCACAGATACGCAGTATTTT,CASSSQAGRTDTQYF
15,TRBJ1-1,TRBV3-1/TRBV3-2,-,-,TGTGCCAGCAGCCAAGTTCAGCGGGGAGGGACTGAAGCTTTCTTT,CASSQVQRGGTEAFF
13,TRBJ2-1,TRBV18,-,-,TGTGCCAGCTCACCCCCGGTCCACAATGAGCAGTTCTTC,CASSPPVHNEQFF
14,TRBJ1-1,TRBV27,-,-,TGTGCCAGCAGTTTTATGGGCGCTGACACTGAAGCTTTCTTT,CASSFMGADTEAFF
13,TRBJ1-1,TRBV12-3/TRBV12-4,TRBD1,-,TGTGCCAGCTCAGGACAGGCACTCAATGAAGCTTTCTTT,CASSGQALNEAFF
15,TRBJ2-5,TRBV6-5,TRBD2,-,TGTGCCAGCAGGCAATTAGCGGGGACCTTCGGGGCCCAGTACTTC,CASRQLAGTFGAQYF
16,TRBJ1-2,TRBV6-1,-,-,TGTGCCAGCAGTGAAGTAGGAGAGGGTTTAGGGTATGGCTACACCTTC,CASSEVGEGLGYGYTF
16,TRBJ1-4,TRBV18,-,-,TGTGCCAGCTCAACCGGGTCAACCTCAACTAATGAAAAACTGTTTTTT,CASSTGSTSTNEKLFF
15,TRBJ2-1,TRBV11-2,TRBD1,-,TGTGCCAGCAGCTTAGAGACAGGGCCCTACAATGAGCAGTTCTTC,CASSLETGPYNEQFF
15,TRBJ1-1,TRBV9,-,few,TGTGCCAGCAGCGTGGTCGGAGGCCTGAACACTGAAGCTTTCTTT,CASSVVGGLNTEAFF
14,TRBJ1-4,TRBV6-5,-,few,TGTGCCAGCAGGGTAGCTAGGGGCCGGGAAAAACTGTTTTTT,CASRVARGREKLFF
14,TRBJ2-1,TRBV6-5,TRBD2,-,TGTGCCAGCAGCCTAAAGGGACTATCGGCTGAGCAGTTCTTC,CASSLKGLSAEQFF
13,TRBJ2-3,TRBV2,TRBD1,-,TGTGCCAGCAGTGGGGGGACAGGGGACCTCATGGATTTT,CASSGGTGDLMDF
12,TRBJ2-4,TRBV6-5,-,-,TGTGCCAGCAGTAACGGTCCCCAGGTTCAGTACTTC,CASSNGPQVQYF
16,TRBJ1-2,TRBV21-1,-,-,TGTGCCAGCAGCAAACCCCCGGGACATCCGCGGCATGGCTACACCTTC,CASSKPPGHPRHGYTF
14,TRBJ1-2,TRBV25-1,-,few,TGTGCCAGCAGTGTTCTGGGGGCGACTGGTGGCTACACCTTC,CASSVLGATGGYTF
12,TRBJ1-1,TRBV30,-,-,TGTGCCTGGAGCCCCGGGGACACTGAAGCTTTCTTT,CAWSPGDTEAFF
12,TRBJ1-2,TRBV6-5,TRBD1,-,TGTGCCGCCGGGACAGGGGGGTACGGCTACACCTTC,CAAGTGGYGYTF
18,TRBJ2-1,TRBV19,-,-,TGTGCCAGTAGTACGCCCGGCTTTGGGCACCCAAGCTACAATGAGCAGTTCTTC,CASSTPGFGHPSYNEQFF
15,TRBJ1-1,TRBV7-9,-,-,TGTGCCAGCAAGAAAAGCGAGGGCATGAACACTGAAGCTTTCTTT,CASKKSEGMNTEAFF
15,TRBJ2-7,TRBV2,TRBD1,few,TGTGCCAGCAGTCTCGATTCGGGACAGGGATCTGAGCAGTACTTC,CASSLDSGQGSEQYF
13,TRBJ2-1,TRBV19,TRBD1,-,TGTGCCAGTAGTATTCAGGGGGCCGATGAGCAGTTCTTC,CASSIQGADEQFF
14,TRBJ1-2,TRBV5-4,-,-,TGTGCCAGCATCTCTCGCGGGGGGCGGGGTGGCTACACCTTC,CASISRGGRGGYTF
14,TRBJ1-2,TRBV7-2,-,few,TGTGCCAGCAGCCCTATGGGGGCCATCTATGGCTACACCTTC,CASSPMGAIYGYTF
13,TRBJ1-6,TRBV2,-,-,TGTGCCAGCAAGGACAGTTATAATTCACCCCTCCACTTT,CASKDSYNSPLHF
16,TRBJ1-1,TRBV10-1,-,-,TGCGCCAGCAGTGAAGATGGAGGGGCAGGGAACACTGAAGCTTTCTTT,CASSEDGGAGNTEAFF
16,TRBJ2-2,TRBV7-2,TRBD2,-,TGTGCCAGCAGCTCCGGGACTAGCGTTCTTACCGGGGAGCTGTTTTTT,CASSSGTSVLTGELFF
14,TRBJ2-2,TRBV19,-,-,TGTGCCAGTAGTATAGGGAGACGCACCGGGGAGCTGTTTTTT,CASSIGRRTGELFF
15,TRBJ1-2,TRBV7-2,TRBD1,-,TGTGCCAGCAGCTTAAACCCCGGACAGGGCTATGGCTACACCTTC,CASSLNPGQGYGYTF
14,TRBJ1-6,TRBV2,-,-,TGTGCCAGCATCCTCAGGGAGGATAATTCACCCCTCCACTTT,CASILREDNSPLHF
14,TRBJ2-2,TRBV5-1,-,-,TGCGCCAGCACTTGGCAAGCGAACACCGGGGAGCTGTTTTTT,CASTWQANTGELFF